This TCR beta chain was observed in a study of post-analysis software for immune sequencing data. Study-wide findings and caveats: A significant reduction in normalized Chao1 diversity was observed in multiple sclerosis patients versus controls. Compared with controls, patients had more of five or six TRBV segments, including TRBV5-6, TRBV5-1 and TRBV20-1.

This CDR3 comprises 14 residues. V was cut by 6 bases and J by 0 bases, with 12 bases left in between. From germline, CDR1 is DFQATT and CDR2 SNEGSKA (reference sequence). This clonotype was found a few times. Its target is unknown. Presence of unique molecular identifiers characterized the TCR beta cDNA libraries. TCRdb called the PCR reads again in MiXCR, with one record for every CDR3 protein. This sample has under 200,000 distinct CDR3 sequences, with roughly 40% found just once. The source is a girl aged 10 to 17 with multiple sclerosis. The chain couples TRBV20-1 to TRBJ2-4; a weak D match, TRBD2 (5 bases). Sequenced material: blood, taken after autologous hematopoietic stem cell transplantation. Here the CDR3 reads CSAPGILAKNIQYF. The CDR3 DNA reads TGCAGTGCCCCGGGGATTCTAGCCAAAAACATTCAGTACTTC.